This is a list of T cell receptor beta chains from one sample in a study of neurological immune-mediated disorders. MiXCR, applied by TCRdb to the 5' RACE reads, yields one record per CDR3 protein. The sample records about 62,000 distinct CDR3 sequences, roughly 4.8% being singletons. The material sequenced was PBMCs. The source of these receptors is a woman aged 50 to 60 with multiple sclerosis. The CDR3 runs from the conserved cysteine through the conserved F or W. The order of the fields is clone size, V gene, CDR3 length, J gene, D gene, CDR3 protein, CDR3 DNA. A D gene is named only where the DNA matches it firmly. The size of a clone is reported for some rows only, either as once, few or many, or as a class for expanded clones.

many,TRBV20-1,14,TRBJ2-6,NA,CSARPGTGANVLTF,TGCAGTGCCCGGCCTGGTACGGGGGCCAACGTCCTGACTTTC
few,TRBV24-1,14,TRBJ2-3,NA,CATSELGGLDTQYF,TGTGCCACCAGTGAACTCGGGGGTTTGGATACGCAGTATTTT
few,TRBV5-1,13,TRBJ2-1,NA,CASTTMSGNEQFF,TGCGCCAGCACGACAATGTCGGGGAATGAGCAGTTCTTC
many,TRBV14,15,TRBJ2-2,TRBD1,CASSQGQGRSGELFF,TGTGCCAGCAGCCAGGGACAGGGGCGAAGCGGGGAGCTGTTTTTT
NA,TRBV6-5,15,TRBJ2-3,NA,CASSYSSGSTDTQYF,TGTGCCAGCAGTTACTCGAGCGGAAGCACAGATACGCAGTATTTT
many,TRBV28,14,TRBJ2-3,NA,CASNDARAADTQYF,TGTGCCAGCAACGACGCGAGGGCTGCAGATACGCAGTATTTT
few,TRBV7-9,15,TRBJ2-3,NA,CASSLTRGLTDTQYF,TGTGCCAGCAGCTTAACGCGGGGTCTCACAGATACGCAGTATTTT
NA,TRBV20-1,12,TRBJ2-7,NA,CSATDGGYEQYF,TGCAGTGCTACGGACGGGGGCTACGAGCAGTACTTC
many,TRBV7-9,15,TRBJ2-3,TRBD2,CASSSPPGGTDTQYF,TGTGCCAGCAGCTCCCCCCCGGGAGGAACAGATACGCAGTATTTT
many,TRBV7-8,13,TRBJ2-7,NA,CASSPQDLIQQYF,TGTGCCAGCAGCCCTCAGGACCTTATCCAGCAGTACTTC
many,TRBV6-6,10,TRBJ1-1,NA,CASCDTEAFF,TGTGCCAGCTGTGACACTGAAGCTTTCTTT
many,TRBV5-1,15,TRBJ2-2,NA,CASSLVPGNTGELFF,TGCGCCAGCAGCTTGGTTCCAGGTAACACCGGGGAGCTGTTTTTT
many,TRBV5-1,15,TRBJ1-5,NA,CASSLGFGGHQPQHF,TGCGCCAGCAGCTTGGGGTTCGGCGGGCATCAGCCCCAGCATTTT
many,TRBV3-1,15,TRBJ2-7,NA,CASSPQRQVNYEQYF,TGTGCCAGCAGCCCGCAGCGACAGGTAAACTACGAGCAGTACTTC
NA,TRBV24-1,13,TRBJ1-2,NA,CATSEDSFYGYTF,TGTGCCACCAGTGAGGACAGCTTCTATGGCTACACCTTC
few,TRBV18,13,TRBJ1-1,NA,CASSDSVNTEAFF,TGTGCCAGCTCCGATTCTGTGAACACTGAAGCTTTCTTT
many,TRBV7-2,15,TRBJ2-2,TRBD2,CASSFSGGSTGELFF,TGTGCCAGCAGCTTTAGCGGGGGAAGTACCGGGGAGCTGTTTTTT
many,TRBV19,14,TRBJ2-2,TRBD1,CASTPGQGSGELFF,TGTGCCAGTACCCCGGGACAGGGTTCCGGGGAGCTGTTTTTT
many,TRBV5-1,14,TRBJ1-2,NA,CASSFGTANYGYTF,TGCGCCAGCAGCTTCGGGACCGCTAACTATGGCTACACCTTC
NA,TRBV28,13,TRBJ1-1,NA,CASSLPRNTEAFF,TGTGCCAGCAGTTTACCTCGGAACACTGAAGCTTTCTTT
many,TRBV7-3,13,TRBJ2-3,NA,CASSLSQWDTQYF,TGTGCCAGCAGCTTAAGTCAATGGGATACGCAGTATTTT
many,TRBV5-6,13,TRBJ2-1,NA,CASSLSGANEQFF,TGTGCCAGCAGCTTGTCAGGGGCGAATGAGCAGTTCTTC
NA,TRBV2,15,TRBJ1-5,TRBD1,CASSSGQGALQPQHF,TGTGCCAGCAGCTCAGGACAGGGGGCTCTTCAGCCCCAGCATTTT
many,TRBV7-9,14,TRBJ1-1,NA,CASSHLPGLTEAFF,TGTGCCAGCAGCCATCTTCCAGGGCTCACTGAAGCTTTCTTT
many,TRBV5-1,13,TRBJ2-4,NA,CASSLAGSDIQYF,TGCGCCAGCAGCTTGGCAGGGTCGGACATTCAGTACTTC
many,TRBV4-3,15,TRBJ2-1,NA,CASSQGEGVINEQFF,TGCGCCAGCAGCCAAGGAGAAGGTGTGATTAATGAGCAGTTCTTC
many,TRBV5-1,18,TRBJ2-5,TRBD2,CASSVRTSGEAYQETQYF,TGCGCCAGCAGCGTACGGACTAGCGGGGAGGCGTACCAAGAGACCCAGTACTTC
NA,TRBV20-1,12,TRBJ2-1,NA,CSASNGATEQFF,TGCAGTGCCTCCAACGGGGCGACTGAGCAGTTCTTC
many,TRBV5-1,15,TRBJ1-1,TRBD1,CASSLVQTGGTEAFF,TGCGCCAGCAGCTTGGTACAGACAGGGGGCACTGAAGCTTTCTTT
many,TRBV15,13,TRBJ2-1,NA,CATSPGLYNEQFF,TGTGCCACCAGTCCGGGACTCTACAATGAGCAGTTCTTC
many,TRBV7-9,15,TRBJ2-1,TRBD2,CASSLDGGGANEQFF,TGTGCCAGCAGCTTGGATGGCGGGGGGGCTAATGAGCAGTTCTTC
many,TRBV4-1,13,TRBJ1-6,NA,CASSQDDYSPLHF,TGCGCCAGCAGCCAAGATGACTATTCACCCCTCCACTTT
few,TRBV20-1,15,TRBJ1-5,NA,CSARNPRDKMQPQNF,TGCAGTGCCCGAAACCCTCGGGACAAGATGCAGCCCCAGAATTTT
many,TRBV2,17,TRBJ2-6,NA,CASTKAGLNTGANVLTF,TGTGCCAGCACTAAGGCAGGGCTGAATACTGGGGCCAACGTCCTGACTTTC
many,TRBV4-3,16,TRBJ2-2,NA,CASSQARGPNTGELFF,TGCGCCAGCAGCCAAGCCAGGGGCCCGAACACCGGGGAGCTGTTTTTT
many,TRBV12-3/TRBV12-4,14,TRBJ2-3,NA,CASSRDGHFDTQYF,TGTGCCAGCAGCCGGGACGGGCATTTCGATACGCAGTATTTT
many,TRBV10-3,12,TRBJ2-2,NA,CAMGRNTGELFF,TGTGCCATGGGCAGAAACACCGGGGAGCTGTTTTTT
many,TRBV7-8,13,TRBJ2-3,NA,CASSATRTDTQYF,TGTGCCAGCAGCGCGACTCGCACAGATACGCAGTATTTT
many,TRBV7-9,13,TRBJ2-1,TRBD1,CASIWTGTNEQFF,TGTGCCAGCATCTGGACAGGGACCAATGAGCAGTTCTTC
few,TRBV5-1,18,TRBJ2-2,NA,CASSSPRPGTTNTGELFF,TGCGCCAGCAGCTCACCCAGACCCGGGACAACGAACACCGGGGAGCTGTTTTTT
many,TRBV5-5,12,TRBJ2-1,NA,CASSLGLGEQFF,TGTGCCAGCAGCTTGGGTTTGGGAGAGCAGTTCTTC
many,TRBV7-3,15,TRBJ2-3,NA,CASSPQGGAEDTQYF,TGTGCCAGCAGCCCACAAGGGGGAGCTGAAGATACGCAGTATTTT
NA,TRBV20-1,13,TRBJ2-5,TRBD1,CSAAGTGRQTQYF,TGCAGTGCTGCCGGGACAGGGAGACAGACCCAGTACTTC
few,TRBV12-3/TRBV12-4,14,TRBJ1-5,NA,CASSFMGGGQPQNF,TGTGCCAGCAGTTTTATGGGGGGGGGTCAGCCCCAGAATTTT
few,TRBV27,13,TRBJ2-1,NA,CASSLGGDREQFF,TGTGCCAGCAGTTTGGGGGGGGACAGGGAGCAGTTCTTC
many,TRBV5-5,15,TRBJ2-7,TRBD2,CASSFGLAGAYEQYF,TGTGCCAGCAGCTTCGGGCTGGCGGGGGCCTACGAGCAGTACTTC
many,TRBV24-1,15,TRBJ2-2,NA,CATSDGISARGELFF,TGTGCCACCAGTGACGGTATATCCGCCCGGGGGGAGCTGTTTTTT
few,TRBV14,15,TRBJ1-1,NA,CASSLKRTENTEAFF,TGTGCCAGCAGCCTAAAGAGGACAGAGAACACTGAAGCTTTCTTT
many,TRBV29-1,14,TRBJ2-5,NA,CSAGPPGQIETQYF,TGCAGCGCGGGACCACCGGGACAAATAGAGACCCAGTACTTC
many,TRBV28,13,TRBJ2-7,NA,CASSRAGSYEQYF,TGTGCCAGCAGCCGCGCGGGGTCCTACGAGCAGTACTTC
few,TRBV7-2,13,TRBJ2-4,NA,CASSLDGGNIQYF,TGTGCCAGCAGCTTAGATGGCGGAAACATTCAGTACTTC
many,TRBV7-2,15,TRBJ1-1,NA,CASSLLQGGSTEAFF,TGTGCCAGCAGCTTACTTCAGGGAGGGAGCACTGAAGCTTTCTTT
many,TRBV7-2,15,TRBJ2-4,TRBD1,CASSWGRGAKNIQYF,TGTGCCAGCAGCTGGGGCAGGGGGGCCAAAAACATTCAGTACTTC
many,TRBV27,14,TRBJ2-3,NA,CASTQRTSTDTQYF,TGTGCCAGCACCCAGCGGACTAGCACAGATACGCAGTATTTT